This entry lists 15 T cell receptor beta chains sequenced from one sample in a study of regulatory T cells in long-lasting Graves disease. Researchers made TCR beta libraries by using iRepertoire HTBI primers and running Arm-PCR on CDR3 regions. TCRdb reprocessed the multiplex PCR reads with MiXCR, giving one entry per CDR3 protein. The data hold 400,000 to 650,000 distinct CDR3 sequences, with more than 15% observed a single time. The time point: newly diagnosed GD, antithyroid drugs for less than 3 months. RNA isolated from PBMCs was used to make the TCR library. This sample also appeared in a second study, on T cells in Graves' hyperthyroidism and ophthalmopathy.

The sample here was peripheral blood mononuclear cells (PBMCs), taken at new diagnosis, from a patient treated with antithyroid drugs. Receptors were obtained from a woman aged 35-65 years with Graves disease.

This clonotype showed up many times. The CDR3: CASSQKTTGGGQPQHF. CDR3 coding DNA: TGTGCCAGCAGCCAAAAAACTACAGGGGGCGGACAGCCCCAGCATTTT. The rearrangement uses TRBV3-1 and TRBJ1-5, with 9 bases fitting TRBD1. Germline V gives CDR1 LGHDT, CDR2 YNNKEL (reference sequence). The CDR3 sequence is 16 residues long. V gave up 2 bases and J gave up 7 bases; unmatched junction bases: 9.

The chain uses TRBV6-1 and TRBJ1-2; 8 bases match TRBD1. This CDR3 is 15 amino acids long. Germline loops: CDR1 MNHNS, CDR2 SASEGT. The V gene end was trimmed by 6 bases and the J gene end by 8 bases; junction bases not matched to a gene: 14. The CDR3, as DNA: TGTGCCAGCAGCCCTACTTCGGACAGGGCGAGGGGCTACACCTTC. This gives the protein CASSPTSDRARGYTF.

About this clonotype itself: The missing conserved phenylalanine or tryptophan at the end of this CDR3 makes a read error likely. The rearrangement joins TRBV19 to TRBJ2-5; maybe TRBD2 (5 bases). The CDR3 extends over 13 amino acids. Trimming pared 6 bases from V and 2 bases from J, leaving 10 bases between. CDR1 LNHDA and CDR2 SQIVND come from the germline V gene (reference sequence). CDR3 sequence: CASSLGGQETQYS. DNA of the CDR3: TGTGCCAGTAGCCTAGGCGGGCAAGAGACCCAGTACTCC.

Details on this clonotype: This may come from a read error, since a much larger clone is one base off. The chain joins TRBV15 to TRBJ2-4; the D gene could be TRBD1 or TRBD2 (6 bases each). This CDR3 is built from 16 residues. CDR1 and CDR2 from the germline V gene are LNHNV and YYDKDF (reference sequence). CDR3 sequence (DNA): TGTGCCACCAGCAGAGCGAACGGGGGCCTATACGGTGGCTACATCTTC. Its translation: CATSRANGGLYGGYIF.

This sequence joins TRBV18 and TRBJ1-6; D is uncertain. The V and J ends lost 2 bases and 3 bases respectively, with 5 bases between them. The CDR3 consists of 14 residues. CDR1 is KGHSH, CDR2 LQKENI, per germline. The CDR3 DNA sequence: TGTGCCAGCTCACCAGTTTACTATAATTCACCCCTCCACTTT. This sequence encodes CASSPVYYNSPLHF.

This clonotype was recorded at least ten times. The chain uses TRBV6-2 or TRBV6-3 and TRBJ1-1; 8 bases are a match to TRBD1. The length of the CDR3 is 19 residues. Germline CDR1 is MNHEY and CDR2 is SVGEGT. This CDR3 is CGQQLIVVPDRVVSDEAFF. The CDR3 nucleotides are TGTGGCCAGCAGTTGATCGTGGTTCCGGACAGGGTAGTCTCTGATGAAGCTTTCTTT.

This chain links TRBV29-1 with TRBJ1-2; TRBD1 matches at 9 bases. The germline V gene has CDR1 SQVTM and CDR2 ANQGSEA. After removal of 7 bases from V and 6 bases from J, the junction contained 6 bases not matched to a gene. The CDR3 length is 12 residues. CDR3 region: CSGDRVGDGYTF. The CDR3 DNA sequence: TGCAGCGGGGACAGGGTAGGTGATGGCTACACCTTC.

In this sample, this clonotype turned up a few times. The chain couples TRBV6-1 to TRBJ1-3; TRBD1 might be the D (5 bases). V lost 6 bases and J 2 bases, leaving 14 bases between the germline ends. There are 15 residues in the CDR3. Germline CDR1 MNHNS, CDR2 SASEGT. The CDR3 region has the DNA TGTGCCAGCAGCCCCGGGGCACAAGCTGGAAACACCATATATTTT. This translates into CASSPGAQAGNTIYF.

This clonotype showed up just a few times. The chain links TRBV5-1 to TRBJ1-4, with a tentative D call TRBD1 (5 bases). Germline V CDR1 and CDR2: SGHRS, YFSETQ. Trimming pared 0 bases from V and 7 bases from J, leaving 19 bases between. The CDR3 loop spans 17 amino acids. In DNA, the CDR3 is TGCGCCAGCAGCTTGGGGGGGTCACGAGGTTCGGCTGAAAAACTGTTTTTT. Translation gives CASSLGGSRGSAEKLFF.

The CDR3 loop reads CASSIGSPRIDQPQHF. CDR3 coding DNA: TGTGCCAGTAGTATAGGTAGTCCAAGGATTGATCAGCCCCAGCATTTT. The chain combines TRBV19 with TRBJ1-5; D is uncertain. CDR1 and CDR2 (germline): LNHDA, SQIVND (reference sequence). V lost 1 base and J lost 5, with 15 bases in between. This CDR3 comprises 16 residues.

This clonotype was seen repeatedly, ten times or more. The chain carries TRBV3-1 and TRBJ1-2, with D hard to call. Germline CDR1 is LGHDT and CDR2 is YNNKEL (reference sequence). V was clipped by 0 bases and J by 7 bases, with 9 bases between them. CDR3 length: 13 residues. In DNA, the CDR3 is TGTGCCAGCAGCCAAGATGTGATCGGTGGCTACACCTTC. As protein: CASSQDVIGGYTF. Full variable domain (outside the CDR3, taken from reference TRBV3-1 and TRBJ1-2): DTAVSQTPKYLVTQMGNDKSIKCEQNLGHDTMYWYKQDSKKFLKIMFSYNNKELIINETVPNRFSPKSPDKAHLNLHINSLELGDSAVYFCASSQDVIGGYTFGSGTRLTVV.

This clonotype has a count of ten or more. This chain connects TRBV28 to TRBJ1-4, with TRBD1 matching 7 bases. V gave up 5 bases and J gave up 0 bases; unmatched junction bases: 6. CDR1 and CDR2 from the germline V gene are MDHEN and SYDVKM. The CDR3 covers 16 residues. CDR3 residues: CASSAPGQPTNEKLFF. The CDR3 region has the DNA TGTGCCAGCAGTGCGCCGGGACAGCCAACTAATGAAAAACTGTTTTTT.

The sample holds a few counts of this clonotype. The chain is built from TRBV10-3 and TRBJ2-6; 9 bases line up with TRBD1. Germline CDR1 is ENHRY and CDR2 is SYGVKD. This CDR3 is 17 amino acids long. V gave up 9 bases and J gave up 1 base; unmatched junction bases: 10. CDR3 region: CAIDPGQGKSGANVLTF. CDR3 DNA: TGTGCCATAGACCCGGGACAGGGCAAATCTGGGGCCAACGTCCTGACTTTC.

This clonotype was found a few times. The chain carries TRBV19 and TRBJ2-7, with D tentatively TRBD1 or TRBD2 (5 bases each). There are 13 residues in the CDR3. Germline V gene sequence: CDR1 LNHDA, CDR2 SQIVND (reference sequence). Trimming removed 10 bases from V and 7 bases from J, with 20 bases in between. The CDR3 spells CATSGRGTNEQYF. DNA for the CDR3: TGTGCCACCTCAGGGCGTGGGACGAATGAGCAGTACTTC.

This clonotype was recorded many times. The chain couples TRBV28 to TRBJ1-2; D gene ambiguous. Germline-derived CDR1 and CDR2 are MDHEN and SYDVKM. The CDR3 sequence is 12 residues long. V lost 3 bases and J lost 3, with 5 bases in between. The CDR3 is CASSLQDYGYTF. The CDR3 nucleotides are TGTGCCAGCAGTTTGCAGGACTATGGCTACACCTTC.